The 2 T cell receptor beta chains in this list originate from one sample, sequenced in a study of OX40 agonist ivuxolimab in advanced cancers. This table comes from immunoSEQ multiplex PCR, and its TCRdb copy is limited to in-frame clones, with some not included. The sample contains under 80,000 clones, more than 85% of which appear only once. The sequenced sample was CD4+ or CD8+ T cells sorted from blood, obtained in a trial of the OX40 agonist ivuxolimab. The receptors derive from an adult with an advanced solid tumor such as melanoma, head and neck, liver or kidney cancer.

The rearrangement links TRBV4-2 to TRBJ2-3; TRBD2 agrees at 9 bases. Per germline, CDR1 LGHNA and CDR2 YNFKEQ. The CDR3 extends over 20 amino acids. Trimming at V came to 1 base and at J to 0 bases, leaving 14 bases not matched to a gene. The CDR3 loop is CASSQAGRGVSGGSTDTQYF. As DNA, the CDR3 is TGTGCCAGCAGCCAAGCCGGCCGCGGGGTTAGCGGGGGAAGCACAGATACGCAGTATTTT.

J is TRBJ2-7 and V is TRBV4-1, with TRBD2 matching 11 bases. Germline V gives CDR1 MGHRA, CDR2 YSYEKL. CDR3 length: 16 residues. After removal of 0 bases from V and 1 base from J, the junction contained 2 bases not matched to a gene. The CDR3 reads CASSQESSGGSYEQYF. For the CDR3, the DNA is TGCGCCAGCAGCCAAGAATCTAGCGGGGGGTCCTACGAGCAGTACTTC.